This T cell receptor (beta chain) was identified during a study of blood T cell repertoires in COVID-19. Study-wide context: Acute-phase and convalescent COVID-19 samples originated in the United States, Italy and Spain. Sources were T cells, B-cell-depleted T cells, or PBMCs; the material itself was cDNA or gDNA.

As originally analysed: For nucleated cells, counts were estimated from reference gene primer amplification. Produced via immunoSEQ multiplex PCR; TCRdb's table is partial and in-frame only. That table supplies the V and J calls and clone size; D and trimming were determined from the DNA. The profile shows approximately 60,000 clones, roughly 86% of them singletons. The TCR originated in a woman over 75 with acute or convalescent COVID-19. The sequencing input was peripheral blood.

Here the CDR3 reads CASSIFGSHEQFF. CDR3 in DNA: TGTGCCAGTAGTATTTTCGGGTCCCATGAGCAGTTCTTC. The rearrangement uses TRBV19 and TRBJ2-1, with D hard to call. The V end lost 3 bases, the J end lost 8 bases, and 11 bases lay between the germline ends. The germline V gene encodes CDR1 LNHDA and CDR2 SQIVND (reference sequence). There are 13 residues in the CDR3.